These 2 T cell receptor beta chains share one sample of origin, sequenced in a study of human thymus T cells. Some clones are missing from TCRdb's copy, which holds only in-frame ones; the method was immunoSEQ multiplex PCR. Counted here are more than 45,000 clones, over 85% occurring once; the ten biggest clones make up about 6.5%. The sequencing sample was made of blood. The receptors originated from a boy less than two years old with a congenital heart defect but otherwise immunologically healthy.

The rearrangement uses TRBV4-2 and TRBJ1-5, with TRBD1 matching over 7 bases. The CDR3 runs to 16 residues. Germline V lookup: CDR1 LGHNA, CDR2 YNFKEQ. V lost 0 bases to trimming and J lost 2 bases; unmatched junction nucleotides: 4. The CDR3 bases are TGTGCCAGCAGCCAAGATAACGGACAGGGCAATCAGCCCCAGCATTTT. Amino acids: CASSQDNGQGNQPQHF.

The table lists this clone with a count of one. The chain couples TRBV6-7 to TRBJ2-5, with unresolved D. TRBV6-7 is identified as an open reading frame with a role that is uncertain. V lost 6 bases to trimming and J lost 3 bases, with 5 bases between them. The CDR3 sequence is 11 residues long. CDR3 protein: CASRGKETQYF. The CDR3, as DNA: TGTGCCAGCAGGGGGAAAGAGACCCAGTACTTC.